This T cell receptor beta chain was captured by sequencing in a study of CD8+CD57+ T cells in acquired aplastic anemia. Looking at the study overall: CD4+ and CD8+ cells, once sorted, gave DNA averaging approximately 3 ug. Healthy donors yielded some 9.9 million CD4+ cell reads on average.

TCR beta VDJ and CDR3 profiling used genomic DNA as template. TCRdb recomputed calls from the reads with MiXCR, one row per CDR3 protein. The sample yields fewer than 100,000 distinct CDR3 sequences, about half seen once. Comments on this clonotype: The antigen remains undetermined.

Study observations and caveats: Patients and controls shared twenty-nine CD8+ CDR3 sequences. The study found no significant CD8+ Simpson's diversity difference between patients and controls.

Germline V gives CDR1 WSHSY, CDR2 SAAADI. This CDR3 spans 14 amino acids. Trimming cost V 3 bases and J 2 bases, with 7 bases left between them. The sequence derives from a human donor in good health, serving as a control. The V gene is TRBV10-2, the J gene TRBJ2-2; D gene uncertain. Sequencing was performed on sorted CD4+, CD8+, or CD8+CD57+ T cells (not recorded which) from PBMCs. The CDR3 spells CASSESANTGELFF. In nucleotides, the CDR3 is TGCGCCAGCAGTGAAAGCGCAAACACCGGGGAGCTGTTTTTT.